Listed here is a single TCR beta chain. This sample is drawn from a study of control samples from healthy donors and cancer patients. Repertoires were generated with immunoSEQ multiplex PCR, while TCRdb's copy carries only in-frame clones and drops some. The sample has about 130,000 clones, about 90% seen once. Germline-derived CDR1 and CDR2 are SEHNR and FQNEAQ (reference sequence). This CDR3 contains 16 residues. Germline trimming cut 1 base from V and 4 bases from J; bases unmatched to any gene: 3. This TCR came from a woman between 50 and 59 years old in good health. The chain combines TRBV7-9 with TRBJ1-4; 10 bases are a match to TRBD1. The sequencing sample was made of blood. The CDR3, as DNA: TGTGCCAGCAGCTTAGGGGGACAGGGGCTTAATGAAAAACTGTTTTTT. It translates to CASSLGGQGLNEKLFF.